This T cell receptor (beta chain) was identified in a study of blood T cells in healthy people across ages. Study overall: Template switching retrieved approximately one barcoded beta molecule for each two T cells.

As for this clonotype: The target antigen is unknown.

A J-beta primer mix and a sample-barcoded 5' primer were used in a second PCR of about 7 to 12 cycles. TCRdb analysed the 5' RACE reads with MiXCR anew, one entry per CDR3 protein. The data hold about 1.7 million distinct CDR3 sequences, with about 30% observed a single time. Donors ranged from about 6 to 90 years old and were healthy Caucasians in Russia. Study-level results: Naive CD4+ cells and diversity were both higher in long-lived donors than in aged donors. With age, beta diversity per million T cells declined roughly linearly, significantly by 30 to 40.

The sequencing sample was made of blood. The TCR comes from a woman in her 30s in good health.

The CDR3 nucleotides read TGTGCCAGCAGTTACTATAAGGGTTCACCCCTCCACTTT. Residues: CASSYYKGSPLHF. The chain combines TRBV6-5 with TRBJ1-6; D not resolved. V lost 1 base to trimming and J lost 9 bases, with 7 bases between them. The CDR3 extends over 13 amino acids. Germline assignment: CDR1 MNHEY and CDR2 SVGAGI.